These T cell receptor beta chains were read from a single sample in a study of shared clonotypes between healthy human individuals. The data were produced by immunoSEQ multiplex PCR, yet TCRdb's version contains in-frame clones alone and is incomplete. There are roughly 450,000 clones in the sample; about four fifths occur only once, and roughly 13% lies in the top ten. Sequencing was done on a sample of PBMCs. The receptors were sampled from a woman aged 40-49 years in good health. Some clones in this sample may be carry-over from other donors' samples. Both conserved end residues are part of each CDR3. A D gene is named only where the DNA matches it firmly. Size tells how often a clone was seen (once, few, many) or the class of an expanded clone, and some rows leave it out.

cdr3_nt: TGTGCCTGGAGTATAGCGGGAGGGAGGGGGACCCAGTACTTC
cdr3_aa: CAWSIAGGRGTQYF
v_call: TRBV30
clone_size: NA
j_call: TRBJ2-5
d_call: TRBD2

cdr3_nt: TGTGCCTGGAGTGGGTGGATGACAGGGGCTTCTGGCTACACCTTC
cdr3_aa: CAWSGWMTGASGYTF
v_call: TRBV30
clone_size: NA
j_call: TRBJ1-2
d_call: TRBD1

cdr3_nt: TGCGCCAGCAGCAGTACAGGGCCTGGAGAGACCCAGTACTTC
cdr3_aa: CASSSTGPGETQYF
v_call: TRBV5-1
clone_size: NA
j_call: TRBJ2-5
d_call: NA

cdr3_nt: TGTGCCAGCAGTGCTACGCGATTCCCGCGGCAGGGGGCGTCCACAGATACGCAGTATTTT
cdr3_aa: CASSATRFPRQGASTDTQYF
v_call: TRBV27
clone_size: NA
j_call: TRBJ2-3
d_call: TRBD1

cdr3_nt: TGTGCCAGCAGCTTAACGGGAGGGACCGGGGCCAACGTCCTGACTTTC
cdr3_aa: CASSLTGGTGANVLTF
v_call: TRBV7-3
clone_size: NA
j_call: TRBJ2-6
d_call: TRBD2

cdr3_nt: TGTGCCAGCTCAATCCTGGGACCCGGGACTAGCGGAGAGCAGTTCTTC
cdr3_aa: CASSILGPGTSGEQFF
v_call: TRBV18
clone_size: NA
j_call: TRBJ2-1
d_call: TRBD2

cdr3_nt: TGTGCCAGCAGTGACCGGGGGACTAGCGGGATCGGGACCCAGTACTTC
cdr3_aa: CASSDRGTSGIGTQYF
v_call: TRBV6-1
clone_size: NA
j_call: TRBJ2-5
d_call: TRBD2

cdr3_nt: TGTGCGGCGGCTAGGCCGCGGCTCAATTTTGGCTACACCTTC
cdr3_aa: CAAARPRLNFGYTF
v_call: TRBV28
clone_size: few
j_call: TRBJ1-2
d_call: NA

cdr3_nt: TGTGCCGTCCTACGGGGAAGGGGCCAAGAGACCCAGTACTTC
cdr3_aa: CAVLRGRGQETQYF
v_call: TRBV28
clone_size: once
j_call: TRBJ2-5
d_call: NA

cdr3_nt: TGTGCCAGCAGTGAACAACAGGGGGAGTACAATGAGCAGTTCTTC
cdr3_aa: CASSEQQGEYNEQFF
v_call: TRBV6-1
clone_size: once
j_call: TRBJ2-1
d_call: TRBD1

cdr3_nt: TGTGCCAGCAGTCTAGCGGTCCCTAGGGACAATGAGCAGTTCTTC
cdr3_aa: CASSLAVPRDNEQFF
v_call: TRBV6-5
clone_size: NA
j_call: TRBJ2-1
d_call: TRBD2

cdr3_nt: TGTGCCATCAGTGGACAGGGGGCAGGCGAGCAGTACTTC
cdr3_aa: CAISGQGAGEQYF
v_call: TRBV10-3
clone_size: few
j_call: TRBJ2-7
d_call: TRBD1

cdr3_nt: TGCGCCAGCAGCTTGGTGGGGAGTTCTAGCACAGATACGCAGTATTTT
cdr3_aa: CASSLVGSSSTDTQYF
v_call: TRBV5-1
clone_size: NA
j_call: TRBJ2-3
d_call: NA

cdr3_nt: TGCGCCAGCAGCTTGGCCGGGGACAACAGGGTAGGCTACACCTTC
cdr3_aa: CASSLAGDNRVGYTF
v_call: TRBV5-1
clone_size: NA
j_call: TRBJ1-2
d_call: NA

cdr3_nt: TGTGCCAGCAGTTTTTTTCCGGAGCCCTACGAGCAGTACTTC
cdr3_aa: CASSFFPEPYEQYF
v_call: TRBV27
clone_size: few
j_call: TRBJ2-7
d_call: NA

cdr3_nt: TGCACCAGCAGCCAAACGCACCTTAGCGGGAATCTCTACGAGCAGTACTTC
cdr3_aa: CTSSQTHLSGNLYEQYF
v_call: TRBV1
clone_size: NA
j_call: TRBJ2-7
d_call: NA

cdr3_nt: TGTGCCAGCAGCTTGGACCAGGACATTCCAACTAATGAAAAACTGTTTTTT
cdr3_aa: CASSLDQDIPTNEKLFF
v_call: TRBV5-5
clone_size: NA
j_call: TRBJ1-4
d_call: NA

cdr3_nt: TGTGCCAGCAGCGTAGGGGACGGAAATGAAGCTTTCTTT
cdr3_aa: CASSVGDGNEAFF
v_call: TRBV9
clone_size: few
j_call: TRBJ1-1
d_call: NA